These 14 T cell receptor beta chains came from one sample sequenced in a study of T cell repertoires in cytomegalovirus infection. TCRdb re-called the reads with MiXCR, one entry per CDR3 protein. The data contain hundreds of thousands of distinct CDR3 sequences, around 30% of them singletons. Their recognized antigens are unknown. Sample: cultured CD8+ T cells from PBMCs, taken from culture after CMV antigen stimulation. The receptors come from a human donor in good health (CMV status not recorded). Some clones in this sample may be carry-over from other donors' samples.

CDR3 sequence (DNA): TGTGCCAGCAGTGTATGGGGAGGCGCTGAAGCTTTCTTT. Protein product: CASSVWGGAEAFF. This chain joins TRBV27 and TRBJ1-1; D unresolved. The CDR3 is 13 amino acids. With 5 bases removed from V and 6 bases from J, the gap between germline ends came to 13 bases. Germline loops: CDR1 MNHEY, CDR2 SMNVEV (reference sequence).

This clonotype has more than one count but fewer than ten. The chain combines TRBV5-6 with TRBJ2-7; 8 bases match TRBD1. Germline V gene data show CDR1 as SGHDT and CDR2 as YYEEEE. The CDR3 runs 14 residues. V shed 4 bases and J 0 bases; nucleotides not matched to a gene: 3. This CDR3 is CASSPDRDSYEQYF. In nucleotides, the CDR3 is TGTGCCAGCAGCCCGGACAGGGACTCCTACGAGCAGTACTTC. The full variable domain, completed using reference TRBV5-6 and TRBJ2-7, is DAGVTQSPTHLIKTRGQQVTLRCSPKSGHDTVSWYQQALGQGPQFIFQYYEEEERQRGNFPDRFSGHQFPNYSSELNVNALLLGDSALYLCASSPDRDSYEQYFGPGTRLTVT.

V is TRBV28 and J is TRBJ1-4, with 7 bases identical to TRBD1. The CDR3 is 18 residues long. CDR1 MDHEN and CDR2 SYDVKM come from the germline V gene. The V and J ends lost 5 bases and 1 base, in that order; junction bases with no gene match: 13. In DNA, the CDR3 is TGTGCCAGCAGTCCCCGGATTATGGGACAGAGAACTAATGAAAAACTGTTTTTT. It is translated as CASSPRIMGQRTNEKLFF.

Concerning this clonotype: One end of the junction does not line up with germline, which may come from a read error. The CDR3 here is CASSSNPSGAGGYTF. In DNA form, the CDR3 reads TGTGCCAGCAGTTCCAACCCCTCAGGGGCGGGTGGCTATACCTTC. The genes are TRBV27 and TRBJ1-2, with D possibly matching TRBD1 (6 bases). Germline CDR1 is MNHEY and CDR2 is SMNVEV (reference sequence). This CDR3 spans 15 amino acids.

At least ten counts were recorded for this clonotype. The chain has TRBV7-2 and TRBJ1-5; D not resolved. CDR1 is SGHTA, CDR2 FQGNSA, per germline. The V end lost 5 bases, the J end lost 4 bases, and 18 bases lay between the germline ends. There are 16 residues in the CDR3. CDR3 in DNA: TGTGCCAGCAGCCGAACGAACCAGGCCATTAATCAGCCCCAGCATTTT. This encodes CASSRTNQAINQPQHF.

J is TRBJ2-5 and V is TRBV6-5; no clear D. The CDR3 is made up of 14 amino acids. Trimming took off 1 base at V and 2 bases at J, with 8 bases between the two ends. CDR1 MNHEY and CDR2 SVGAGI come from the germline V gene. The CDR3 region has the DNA TGTGCCAGCAGTTACTACCAGACACAAGAGACCCAGTACTTC. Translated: CASSYYQTQETQYF.

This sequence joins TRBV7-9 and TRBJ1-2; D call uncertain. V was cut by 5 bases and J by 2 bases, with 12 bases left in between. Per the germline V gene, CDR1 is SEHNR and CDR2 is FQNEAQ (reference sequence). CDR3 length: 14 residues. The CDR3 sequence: CASSDEVENYGYTF. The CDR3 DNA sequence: TGTGCCAGCAGCGACGAGGTCGAGAACTATGGCTACACCTTC.

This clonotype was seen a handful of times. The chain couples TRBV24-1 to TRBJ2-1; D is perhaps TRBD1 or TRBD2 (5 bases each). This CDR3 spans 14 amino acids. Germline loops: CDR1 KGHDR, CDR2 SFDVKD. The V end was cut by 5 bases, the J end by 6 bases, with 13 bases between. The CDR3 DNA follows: TGTGCCACCAGTGCCTTAGGGGACGCCAATGAGCAGTTCTTC. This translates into CATSALGDANEQFF.

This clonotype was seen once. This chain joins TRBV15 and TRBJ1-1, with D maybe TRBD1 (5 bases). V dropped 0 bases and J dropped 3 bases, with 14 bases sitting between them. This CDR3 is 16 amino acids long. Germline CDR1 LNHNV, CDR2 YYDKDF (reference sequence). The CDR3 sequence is CATSRDTETAYTEAFF. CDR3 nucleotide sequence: TGTGCCACCAGCAGAGATACGGAGACAGCGTACACTGAAGCTTTCTTT.

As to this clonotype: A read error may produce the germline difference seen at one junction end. The CDR3 bases are TGTGTCAGCAGCCAAGATAATGAGGCCGGTCGGGGGGAAGCTTTCTTT. This translates into CVSSQDNEAGRGEAFF. The V and J genes are TRBV4-2 and TRBJ1-1; D is perhaps TRBD1 (5 bases). There are 16 residues in the CDR3. The germline CDR1 and CDR2 sequences are LGHNA and YNFKEQ.

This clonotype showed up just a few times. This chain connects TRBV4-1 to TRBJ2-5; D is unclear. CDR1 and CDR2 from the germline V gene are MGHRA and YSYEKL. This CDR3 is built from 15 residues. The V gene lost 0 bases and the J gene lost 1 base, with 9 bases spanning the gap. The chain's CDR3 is CASSQEPVLQETQYF. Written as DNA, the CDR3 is TGCGCCAGCAGCCAAGAACCCGTCCTCCAAGAGACCCAGTACTTC.

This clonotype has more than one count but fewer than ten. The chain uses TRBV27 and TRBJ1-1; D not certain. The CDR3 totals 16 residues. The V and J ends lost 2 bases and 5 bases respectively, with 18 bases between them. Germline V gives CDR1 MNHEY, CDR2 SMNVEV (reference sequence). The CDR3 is CASSLGQAPLLTEAFF. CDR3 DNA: TGTGCCAGCAGTTTAGGCCAAGCCCCCCTGCTGACTGAAGCTTTCTTT.

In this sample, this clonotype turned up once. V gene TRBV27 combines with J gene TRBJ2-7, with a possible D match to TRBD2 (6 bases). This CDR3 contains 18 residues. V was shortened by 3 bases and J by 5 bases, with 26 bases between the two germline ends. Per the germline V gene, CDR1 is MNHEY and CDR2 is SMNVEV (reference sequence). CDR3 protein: CASSFVGARPPGENEQYF. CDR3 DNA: TGTGCCAGCAGTTTTGTTGGGGCGCGGCCCCCGGGGGAGAACGAGCAGTACTTC.

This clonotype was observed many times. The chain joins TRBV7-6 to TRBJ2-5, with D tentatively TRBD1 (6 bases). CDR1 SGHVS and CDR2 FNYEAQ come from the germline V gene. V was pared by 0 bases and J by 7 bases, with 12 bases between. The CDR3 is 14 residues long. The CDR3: CASSLAGRGSTQYF. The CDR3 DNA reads TGTGCCAGCAGCTTAGCTGGTAGGGGGTCGACCCAGTACTTC.